The subject of this entry is one T cell receptor beta chain. The PCR used 60 Vbeta and 13 Jbeta primers. TCRdb's table, derived via immunoSEQ multiplex PCR, lists solely in-frame clones and lacks some. The sample lists about 140,000 clones, around three quarters seen once, with approximately 2.3% in the top ten. Germline assignment: CDR1 SGHAT and CDR2 FQNNGV. The CDR3 runs 14 residues. V was cut by 4 bases and J by 2 bases, with 9 bases left in between. This record comes from a study of cytomegalovirus exposure and HLA in healthy donors. The V call is TRBV11-2, the J call TRBJ1-5; weak D call: TRBD1 (6 bases). This clonotype was obtained from a woman aged 60-75 years in good health and CMV-seropositive. The sequenced material came from PBMCs. CDR3 region: CASSSAGGNQPQHF. The CDR3 nucleotides are TGTGCCAGCAGCTCGGCAGGGGGCAATCAGCCCCAGCATTTT.